Reported below is one T cell receptor beta chain. This clonotype was seen only a few times. The antigen it binds to is not known. No base qualities exist here, and no much larger clone lies one base off it. This entry is derived from a study of regulatory T cells in long-lasting Graves disease (dated by TCRdb to the early 2020s). At the level of the whole study: Newly diagnosed Graves' disease patients had taken antithyroid drugs for less than 3 months. This study used TCR sequencing and RNA sequencing of peripheral blood to compare persistent Graves' disease patients against newly diagnosed Graves' disease patients. The study was conducted in China and was registered as a clinical trial. TCR sequencing covered roughly 13 persistent and approximately 20 newly diagnosed Graves' disease patients, some 33 samples in total. Study-wide findings and limitations: Compared with newly diagnosed patients, patients with persistent Graves' disease had lower TCR Shannon entropy and fewer highly expanded clones, which suggests clonal expansion. Peripheral blood alone was examined, since thyroid tissue, which constituted the primary lesion, could not be accessed. TRBV28, TRBJ1-2 and TRBJ2-5 were preferentially used in persistent disease, while TRBV20-1 and TRBJ2-1 were favored in newly diagnosed disease. A larger number of public clonotypes was shared among persistent patients (around 2,500) than among newly diagnosed patients (about 990). Sequencing and analysis were limited to the TCR beta chain. The authors acknowledged the small sample size as a limitation that may reduce accuracy.

The germline V gene (reference sequence) sets CDR1 to DFQATT and CDR2 to SNEGSKA. V gives up 2 bases and J gives up 0 bases, and the segment between their germline ends measures 11 bases. The CDR3 spans 14 residues, from the cysteine through the phenylalanine. Left in the record is the CDR3 DNA by itself, 42 bases read in frame from the first base. The library was produced with multiplex PCR. Instrument used: Illumina HiSeq 4000. To build TCR beta libraries, CDR3 regions were amplified by Arm-PCR using iRepertoire HTBI primers. Gel purification was performed on PCR products prior to sequencing. As for how the authors treated the data: A total of fewer than 70 TRBV and 14 TRBJ segments were identified across samples and were used for gene usage analysis of CDR3 amino acid clonotypes. COPE and FqMerger were used to merge filtered high-quality paired reads into contigs. Contigs were aligned with BLAST to IMGT TRBV, TRBD and TRBJ reference genes, and CDR3 was defined per IMGT. Any clonotype with a frequency above 0.1% was counted as a highly expanded clone. Shannon entropy served as the measure of repertoire diversity, while the Gini coefficient captured V-J evenness. Clonotypes shared by more than one individual were considered public. In-frame beta chains were kept once TCRdb had trimmed the public reads at Q25 with fastp and called clones with MiXCR. Under each unique CDR3 protein, matching rows form one entry showing the most common genes and DNA. The V and J calls were determined by TCRdb, not by the authors. The sample profile shows 450,000 to 700,000 distinct CDR3 sequences; roughly 12% of them were found once. The ten largest clones add up to 8% to 10% of the sample.

Taken with the paper, the label for time point translates to: newly diagnosed GD, antithyroid drugs for less than 3 months. RNA was extracted from PBMCs in TRIzol for both TCR sequencing and RNA sequencing. The diagnosis of Graves' disease was made according to American Thyroid Association guidelines. Recruitment of patients was carried out at an endocrinology department in Xi'an, China. From each patient, roughly 9 milliliters of peripheral blood was collected into an EDTA anticoagulant tube. Ficoll Paque Plus density gradient separation was used to isolate PBMCs, and no further T cell sorting was done. An Agilent 2100 Bioanalyzer and agarose gel were used to check RNA quality, and a NanoDrop 2000 was used to measure RNA concentration. These data were also filed under a second study, of T cells in Graves' hyperthyroidism and ophthalmopathy. The second source states: Graves' hyperthyroidism was defined as stable when no progression to ophthalmopathy occurred over 18 months of follow-up. Hyperthyroidism patients were aged 18 to 65 years and newly diagnosed, with disease duration of less than 2 months. Exclusion was applied to patients with uncontrolled infections, other autoimmune diseases, pregnancy or lactation. Diagnoses were based on clinical symptoms, serum thyroxine and TRAb, thyroid ultrasound and orbital computed tomography. The first round of RT-PCR for the TCR CDR3 was performed with the HTBI primer set and the Qiagen OneStep RT-PCR kit. Most expanded thyroid clonotypes (frequency above 0.001) were also detected in blood, suggesting blood repertoires may reflect thyroid immune responses. Ophthalmopathy was separated from stable hyperthyroidism by a 13 V-J signature model, with approximately 90% sensitivity and 81% to 82% specificity obtained in cross-validation and 80%/75% obtained in testing. In validation, the model predicted progression to ophthalmopathy a median of about 6.8 months before onset, with approximately 71% sensitivity and 72.22% specificity. To identify TCR V-J signatures that set the groups apart, the researchers used a discovery cohort of about a hundred patients, made up of approximately 43 with Graves' ophthalmopathy and about 60 with stable Graves' hyperthyroidism. An independent validation cohort of some 18 hyperthyroidism patients and over 15 patients who later progressed to ophthalmopathy tested prospective prediction of ophthalmopathy. The 100 discovery patients were divided at random into training and test sets in a 7:3 ratio. In several Graves' hyperthyroidism patients, the study also compared T-cell repertoires from thyroid tissue with T-cell repertoires from blood. Following sampling, methimazole starting at 30 mg daily was given to hyperthyroidism patients, and high-dose intravenous methylprednisolone was given to ophthalmopathy patients. The libraries were constructed in a second round of multiplex PCR and then size-selected and purified. Libraries were sequenced paired-end with 100 bp reads on an Illumina HiSeq2000. SOAPnuke was used to process the raw data, throwing out any read that contained adapters or uncalled bases, had a mean Phred below 15, or lacked an exact constant-primer or identifier match. High-quality paired reads were merged using COPE v1.2.5, and each unique nucleotide sequence was defined as a clonotype. Clonotypes were aligned to IMGT TRBV, TRBD and TRBJ reference segments using MiTCR v1.1. The analysis was restricted to V-J combinations with a frequency above 0.0001, which together covered 98% to 99.2% of the repertoires. The TCS score was defined as F50 (clonal expansion) divided by E x V (chaos), with BLOSUM62-based TCRdist calculated between CDR3 peptides within each V-J. Welch's t-statistics and random forest reduced around 550 V-J features to fewer than 15, which were used in a naive Bayes classifier (R e1071). No statistical method was used to fix the sample size in advance, and group allocation was not hidden from the investigators. The paper reports TCR Vbeta CDR3 sequencing of over 120 peripheral blood samples: under 45 ophthalmopathy, over 70 hyperthyroidism and approximately 17 progressor patients.

Sequencing was performed on peripheral blood mononuclear cells (PBMCs), taken at new diagnosis, from a patient treated with antithyroid drugs. This receptor was taken from a young man with Graves disease. Donor details come from another sample of the same person, matched by shared clones. Rearrangement joined TRBV20-1 to TRBJ2-7; TRBD2 is perhaps the D gene, given 6 matching bases. The CDR3 protein sequence reads: CSARFWEDSYEQYF. The DNA reads TGCAGTGCTAGATTTTGGGAGGACTCCTACGAGCAGTACTTC.